One and the same sample provided the 26 T cell receptor beta chains below, sequenced in a study of blood T cell repertoires in COVID-19 (dated by TCRdb to the early 2020s). Library preparation employed the immunoSEQ multiplex PCR assay. Entries here come from immuneACCESS through TCRdb and include only in-frame sequences with V and J called. Some clones fail to appear in such tables; in the studies checked, an unresolved V gene covers under half of the shortfall, and the cause of the remainder is unknown. Counted in this sample were some 150,000 clones; about 89% of them appeared once. Of the sample, 3% to 4% is held by the ten largest clones. The sample comprised peripheral blood. These receptors were collected from a man in his 70s with acute or convalescent COVID-19.

The chain recombines TRBV29-1 with TRBJ2-7; TRBD1 aligns across 8 bases. V shed 4 bases, J shed 3 bases, and the junction held 5 bases outside the gene matches. CDR1 and CDR2 (germline): SQVTM, ANQGSEA. There are 13 residues in the CDR3. CDR3 region: CSVGDRSNYEQYF. DNA for the CDR3: TGCAGCGTTGGGGACAGGAGCAACTACGAGCAGTACTTC.

In its sample, this clone was seen once. V usage is TRBV28 and J usage is TRBJ1-1; 8 bases fit TRBD1. The CDR3 spans 12 residues. Looked up from germline, CDR1 is MDHEN and CDR2 is SYDVKM. V was pared by 7 bases and J by 11 bases, with 9 bases of the junction left unmatched. The CDR3 DNA follows: TGTGCCAGCACCCTTTCAGGGGGCTTGGCTTTCTTT. Protein: CASTLSGGLAFF.

The CDR3 region is CASSAGVVVYQPQHF. The CDR3 nucleotides are TGCGCCAGCTCCGCGGGGGTGGTAGTCTATCAGCCCCAGCATTTT. The rearrangement joins TRBV10-2 to TRBJ1-5, with D perhaps TRBD1 (5 bases). The CDR3 runs 15 residues. Germline V gene lookup returns CDR1 WSHSY and CDR2 SAAADI. Trimming pared 8 bases from V and 5 bases from J, leaving 19 bases between.

CDR3 nucleotide sequence: TGTGCCAGTCACGGGACTAGCGGGACAGAGCAGTTCTTC. Translation gives CASHGTSGTEQFF. The genes are TRBV6-5 and TRBJ2-1; 13 bases align to TRBD2. Germline CDR1 MNHEY, CDR2 SVGAGI. The V and J ends lost 9 bases and 10 bases, in that order; junction bases with no gene match: 6. The CDR3 sequence is 13 residues long.

The chain uses TRBV21-1 and TRBJ2-2; the table's D call TRBD1 went unverified against the DNA. TRBV21-1 is deemed a pseudogene. This CDR3 contains 21 residues. CDR3 sequence: CASSNPPSRTGTTGNTGELFF. The CDR3 DNA follows: TGTGCCAGCAGCAACCCACCTTCCCGGACAGGGACAACTGGGAACACCGGGGAGCTGTTTTTT.

This clone was counted between two and nine times. J is TRBJ1-3 and V is TRBV5-4, with D possibly matching TRBD1 (5 bases). Per germline, CDR1 SGHNT and CDR2 YYREEE (reference sequence). The CDR3 sequence is 15 residues long. The V end was cut by 3 bases, the J end by 0 bases, with 10 bases between. This CDR3 is CASSSNQGSGNTIYF. As DNA, the CDR3 is TGTGCCAGCAGCTCCAATCAGGGCTCTGGAAACACCATATATTTT.

The chain recombines TRBV29-1 with TRBJ1-2, with a possible D match to TRBD1 (6 bases). This CDR3 has 11 amino acids. Trimming shortened V by 4 bases and J by 8 bases, and 11 bases separated the two germline ends. Germline CDR1 reads SQVTM; CDR2 reads ANQGSEA. CDR3 loop: CSVAGDQGYTF. The CDR3 DNA reads as TGCAGCGTTGCAGGGGATCAGGGCTACACCTTC.

The V and J genes are TRBV28 and TRBJ1-1; 8 positions match TRBD1. Germline V lookup: CDR1 MDHEN, CDR2 SYDVKM. The ends lost 4 bases at V and 0 bases at J; junction bases unmatched: 4. The CDR3 is 15 residues long. The chain's CDR3 is CASSYSDRVNTEAFF. The DNA for the CDR3 is TGTGCCAGCAGTTACTCGGACAGGGTGAACACTGAAGCTTTCTTT.

The chain couples TRBV5-1 to TRBJ2-1, with 11 positions matching TRBD2. The V segment lost 2 bases and the J segment 0 bases; nucleotides outside the gene matches: 4. Germline values: CDR1 SGHRS, CDR2 YFSETQ. The CDR3 has 17 amino acids. CDR3 protein: CASSFGLAGGSYNEQFF. The CDR3 DNA reads TGCGCCAGCAGCTTTGGACTAGCGGGTGGCTCCTACAATGAGCAGTTCTTC. Based on the CDR3 plus reference TRBV5-1 and TRBJ2-1, the full variable domain is KAGVTQTPRYLIKTRGQQVTLSCSPISGHRSVSWYQQTPGQGLQFLFEYFSETQRNKGNFPGRFSGRQFSNSRSEMNVSTLELGDSALYLCASSFGLAGGSYNEQFFGPGTRLTVL.

In nucleotides, the CDR3 is TGTGCCAGCAGCGATCGTAGTACTGGGGCCAACGTCCTGACTTTC. Protein product: CASSDRSTGANVLTF. The V gene is TRBV7-3, the J gene TRBJ2-6; D gene unclear. The CDR3 has 15 residues. V lost 5 bases and J 2 bases, leaving 10 bases between the germline ends. CDR1 and CDR2 from the germline V gene are SGHTA and FQGTGA.

This clone was observed a few times. CDR3 sequence: CASSFSGGRYEQYF. The CDR3 DNA reads as TGTGCCAGTAGTTTCTCAGGGGGCAGGTACGAGCAGTACTTC. The chain uses TRBV19 and TRBJ2-7; 8 bases match TRBD1. The CDR3 is 14 residues long. CDR1 is LNHDA, CDR2 SQIVND, per germline (reference sequence). V dropped 5 bases and J dropped 4; count of bases not matched to a gene: 7.

The chain uses TRBV5-1 and TRBJ2-3; D gene ambiguous. Trimming left V 2 bases short and J 0 bases short, with 13 bases between. This CDR3 has 16 amino acids. Germline V lookup: CDR1 SGHRS, CDR2 YFSETQ. CDR3 DNA: TGCGCCAGCAGCTTCTCTTACCCCACTAGCACAGATACGCAGTATTTT. This gives the protein CASSFSYPTSTDTQYF.

The chain combines TRBV2 with TRBJ2-7, with 12 bases fitting TRBD1. The CDR3 covers 14 residues. V lost 6 bases and J lost 6; bases outside the gene matches: 6. Germline-derived CDR1 and CDR2 are SNHLY and FYNNEI. CDR3 loop: CASRARDRGREQYF. The CDR3 coding sequence is TGTGCCAGCAGGGCCCGGGACAGGGGGCGCGAGCAGTACTTC.

As regards this clone: The same CDR3 also results from other DNA sequences found in this sample. The chain couples TRBV7-2 to TRBJ1-5; 8 bases are a match to TRBD1. The CDR3 is 15 residues long. After removal of 1 base from V and 4 bases from J, the junction contained 3 bases not matched to a gene. Germline V gene sequence: CDR1 SGHTA, CDR2 FQGNSA. CDR3 sequence: CASSLVTGGNQPQHF. In nucleotides, the CDR3 is TGTGCCAGCAGCTTAGTCACAGGGGGTAATCAGCCCCAGCATTTT.

The chain links TRBV7-9 to TRBJ1-2; 7 bases align to TRBD1. The junction had 9 bases not matched to a gene; V was cut back by 4 bases and J by 4 bases. Germline V gene lookup returns CDR1 SEHNR and CDR2 FQNEAQ (reference sequence). CDR3 length equals 15 residues. The CDR3 reads CASSSFTGDGYGYTF. In nucleotides, the CDR3 is TGTGCCAGCAGCTCTTTTACAGGGGACGGCTATGGCTACACCTTC.

The rearrangement uses TRBV28 and TRBJ2-7; a weak D match, TRBD2 (5 bases). Per germline, CDR1 MDHEN and CDR2 SYDVKM. This CDR3 is built from 14 residues. V was pared by 8 bases and J by 3 bases, with 17 bases between. CDR3 protein: CASVAGGRNYEQYF. In DNA, the CDR3 is TGTGCCAGCGTGGCGGGTGGGCGTAACTACGAGCAGTACTTC.

The rearrangement links TRBV7-3 to TRBJ2-5; D is unclear. This CDR3 has 16 amino acids. From germline, CDR1 is SGHTA and CDR2 FQGTGA. V was cut by 5 bases and J by 2 bases, with 18 bases left in between. The CDR3 loop is CASSPTAAAGQETQYF. CDR3 coding DNA: TGTGCCAGCAGCCCCACGGCGGCGGCTGGGCAAGAGACCCAGTACTTC.

This sequence joins TRBV6-4 and TRBJ2-2, with D maybe TRBD1 (5 bases). This CDR3 has 14 residues. The germline V gene encodes CDR1 MRHNA and CDR2 SNTAGT. V lost 4 bases and J lost 3, with 9 bases in between. CDR3: CASSARADTGELFF. CDR3 in DNA: TGTGCCAGCAGTGCCAGGGCCGACACCGGGGAGCTGTTTTTT.

The chain recombines TRBV7-7 with TRBJ2-2, with D maybe TRBD1 (5 bases). V was clipped by 8 bases and J by 6 bases, with 16 bases between them. The CDR3 has 14 amino acids. The germline V gene encodes CDR1 SSHAT and CDR2 FNYEAQ (reference sequence). CDR3 coding DNA: TGTGCCAGCTCCCCGTACGCAGGGTCCGGGGAGCTGTTTTTT. Translation gives CASSPYAGSGELFF.

This chain connects TRBV28 to TRBJ1-2; 8 bases agree with TRBD1. The junction had 5 bases not matched to a gene; V was cut back by 0 bases and J by 8 bases. Germline values: CDR1 MDHEN, CDR2 SYDVKM. The CDR3 covers 14 residues. CDR3 protein: CASSLWGQAGGYTF. As DNA, the CDR3 is TGTGCCAGCAGTTTATGGGGACAGGCAGGAGGCTACACCTTC.

The chain couples TRBV27 to TRBJ1-1, with TRBD1 as a possible D gene (6 bases). Germline CDR1 and CDR2: MNHEY and SMNVEV (reference sequence). This CDR3 region has 15 residues. Trimming shortened V by 3 bases and J by 4 bases, and 15 bases separated the two germline ends. In DNA form, the CDR3 reads TGTGCCAGCAGTTTGAGAAAAACAGGGAGCACTGAAGCTTTCTTT. Translating gives CASSLRKTGSTEAFF.

This sequence joins TRBV20-1 and TRBJ2-1; TRBD2 is a possible D gene (5 bases). The CDR3 loop spans 11 amino acids. Trimming shortened V by 4 bases and J by 11 bases, and 12 bases separated the two germline ends. CDR1 is DFQATT and CDR2 is SNEGSKA in the germline V gene (reference sequence). The CDR3 DNA sequence: TGCAGTGCTACGACTAATCTCCAGCAGTTCTTC. Residues: CSATTNLQQFF.

Written as DNA, the CDR3 is TGTGCCAGCAGTTCCGGACAGGGGAATCAGCCCCAGCATTTT. Residues: CASSSGQGNQPQHF. The chain employs TRBV28 and TRBJ1-5; TRBD1 matches 9 bases. Trimming took 4 bases from V and 4 from J; bases not matched to a gene: 2. This CDR3 has 14 residues. Germline loops: CDR1 MDHEN, CDR2 SYDVKM.

V and J are TRBV14 and TRBJ1-4, with 8 bases lining up with TRBD1. Trimming cost V 2 bases and J 6 bases; bases outside gene matches: 8. Germline values: CDR1 SGHDN, CDR2 FVKESK. The CDR3 sequence is 16 residues long. As DNA, the CDR3 is TGTGCCAGCAGCCAACTAAGGACAGGGAGCGATGAAAAACTGTTTTTT. Residues: CASSQLRTGSDEKLFF. Complete variable domain (other parts from reference TRBV14 and TRBJ1-4): EAGVTQFPSHSVIEKGQTVTLRCDPISGHDNLYWYRRVMGKEIKFLLHFVKESKQDESGMPNNRFLAERTGGTYSTLKVQPAELEDSGVYFCASSQLRTGSDEKLFFGSGTQLSVL.

The gene calls are TRBV29-1 and TRBJ2-2, with 9 nucleotides matching TRBD1. The ends lost 7 bases at V and 7 bases at J; junction bases unmatched: 13. The CDR3 is 15 residues long. Germline values: CDR1 SQVTM, CDR2 ANQGSEA. As DNA, the CDR3 is TGCAGCGCTCAATCCGGGACAGGGATGGGCGGGGAGCTGTTTTTT. The encoded protein is CSAQSGTGMGGELFF.

This clone was counted once. The genes are TRBV4-2 and TRBJ1-6; possibly TRBD1 for D (6 bases). From germline, CDR1 is LGHNA and CDR2 YNFKEQ. The CDR3 length is 16 residues. The V gene lost 0 bases and the J gene lost 13 bases, with 19 bases spanning the gap. CDR3 bases: TGTGCCAGCAGCCAAGATGGCGGGGGGCAGGGAGTGCCCCTCCACTTT. Its protein product is CASSQDGGGQGVPLHF.